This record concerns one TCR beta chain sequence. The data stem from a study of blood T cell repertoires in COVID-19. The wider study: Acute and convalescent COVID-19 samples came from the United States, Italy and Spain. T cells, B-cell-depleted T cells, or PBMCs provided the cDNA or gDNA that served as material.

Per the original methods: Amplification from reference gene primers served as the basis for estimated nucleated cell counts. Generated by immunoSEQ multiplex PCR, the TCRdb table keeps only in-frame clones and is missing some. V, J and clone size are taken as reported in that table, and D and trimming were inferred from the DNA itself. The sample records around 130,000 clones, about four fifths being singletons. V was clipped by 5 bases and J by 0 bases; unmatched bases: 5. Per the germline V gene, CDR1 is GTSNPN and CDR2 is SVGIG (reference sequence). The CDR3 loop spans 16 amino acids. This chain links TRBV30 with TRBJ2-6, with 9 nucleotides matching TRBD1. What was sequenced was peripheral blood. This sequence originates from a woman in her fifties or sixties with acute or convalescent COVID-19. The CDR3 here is CAWRTGAFSGANVLTF. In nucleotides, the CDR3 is TGTGCCTGGCGGACAGGGGCCTTCTCTGGGGCCAACGTCCTGACTTTC.